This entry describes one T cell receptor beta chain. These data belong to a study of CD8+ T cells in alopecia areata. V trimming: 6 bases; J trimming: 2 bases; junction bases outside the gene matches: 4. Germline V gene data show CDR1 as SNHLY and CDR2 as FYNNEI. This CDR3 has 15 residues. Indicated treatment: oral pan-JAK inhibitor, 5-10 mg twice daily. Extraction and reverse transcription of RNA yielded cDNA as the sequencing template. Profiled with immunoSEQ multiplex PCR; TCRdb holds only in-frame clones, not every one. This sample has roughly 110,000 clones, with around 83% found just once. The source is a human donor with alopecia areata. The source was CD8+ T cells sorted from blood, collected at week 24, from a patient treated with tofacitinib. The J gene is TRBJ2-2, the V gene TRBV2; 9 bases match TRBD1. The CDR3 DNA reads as TGTGCCAGCAGCCGGACAGGGGCAAACACCGGGGAGCTGTTTTTT. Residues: CASSRTGANTGELFF.